Sequencing of this TCR beta chain was carried out in a study of beta chain features in type 1 diabetes. Reverse transcribing all isolated RNA meant expressed TCRB transcripts were sequenced. Method: immunoSEQ multiplex PCR; TCRdb's copy keeps in-frame clones and lacks some. Counted here are about 400,000 clones, roughly 12% occurring once; the ten biggest clones make up around 0.01%. Overall study results and limits: Shortening of TCRB CDR3s, moderate but significant, appeared in all four CD4+ subsets of Type 1 diabetes patients.

From germline, CDR1 is SGHRS and CDR2 YFSETQ. This CDR3 is built from 14 residues. The junction had 1 base not matched to a gene; V was cut back by 0 bases and J by 2 bases. A note on this clone: Its cognate antigen is unknown. The same CDR3 also results from other DNA sequences found in this sample.

Specimen: naive CD4+ T cells from blood. This chain connects TRBV5-1 to TRBJ2-5; TRBD1 matches 7 bases. This clonotype originated in a woman under 30 with type 1 diabetes. The chain's CDR3 is CASSLGQGQETQYF. The CDR3 coding sequence is TGCGCCAGCAGCTTGGGACAGGGTCAAGAGACCCAGTACTTC.